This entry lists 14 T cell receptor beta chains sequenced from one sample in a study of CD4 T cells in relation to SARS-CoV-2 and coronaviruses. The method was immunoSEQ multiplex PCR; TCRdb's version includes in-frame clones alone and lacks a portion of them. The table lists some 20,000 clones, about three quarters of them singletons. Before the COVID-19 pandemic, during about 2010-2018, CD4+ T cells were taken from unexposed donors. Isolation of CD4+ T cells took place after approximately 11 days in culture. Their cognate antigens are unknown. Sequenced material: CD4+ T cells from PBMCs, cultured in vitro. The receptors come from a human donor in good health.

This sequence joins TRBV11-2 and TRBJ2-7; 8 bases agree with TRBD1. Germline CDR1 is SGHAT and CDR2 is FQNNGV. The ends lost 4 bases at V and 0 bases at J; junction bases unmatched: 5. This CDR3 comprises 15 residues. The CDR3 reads CASSSWDRSSYEQYF. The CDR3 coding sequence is TGTGCCAGCAGCTCATGGGACAGGTCCTCCTACGAGCAGTACTTC.

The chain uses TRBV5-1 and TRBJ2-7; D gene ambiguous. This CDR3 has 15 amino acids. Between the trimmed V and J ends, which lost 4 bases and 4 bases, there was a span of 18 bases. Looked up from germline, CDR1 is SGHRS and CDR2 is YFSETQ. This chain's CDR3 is CASSPVPSFEYEQYF. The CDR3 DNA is TGCGCCAGCAGCCCCGTACCGTCCTTTGAGTACGAGCAGTACTTC.

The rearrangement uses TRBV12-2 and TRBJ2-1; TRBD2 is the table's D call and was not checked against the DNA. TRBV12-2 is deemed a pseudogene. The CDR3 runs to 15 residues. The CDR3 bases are TGTGCAAGTCGCCCGCTGACCAGAGGGTACAATGAGCAGTTCTTC. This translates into CASRPLTRGYNEQFF.

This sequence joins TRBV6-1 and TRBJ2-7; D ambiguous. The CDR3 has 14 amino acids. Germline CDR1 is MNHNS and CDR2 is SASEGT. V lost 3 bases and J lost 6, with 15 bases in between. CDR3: CASSDEFWSGEQYF. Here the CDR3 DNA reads TGTGCCAGCAGTGATGAGTTTTGGTCAGGCGAGCAGTACTTC.

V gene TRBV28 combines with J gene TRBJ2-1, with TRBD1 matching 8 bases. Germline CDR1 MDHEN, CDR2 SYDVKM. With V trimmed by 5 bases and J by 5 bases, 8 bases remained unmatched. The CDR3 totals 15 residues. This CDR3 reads CASSPSTGAHNEQFF. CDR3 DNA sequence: TGTGCCAGCAGTCCCTCGACAGGGGCCCACAATGAGCAGTTCTTC.

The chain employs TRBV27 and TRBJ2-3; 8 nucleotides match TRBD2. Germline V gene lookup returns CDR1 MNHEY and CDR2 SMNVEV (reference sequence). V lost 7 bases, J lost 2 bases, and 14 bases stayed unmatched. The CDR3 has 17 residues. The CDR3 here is CASKSHGLAGPTDTQYF. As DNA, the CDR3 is TGTGCCAGCAAATCTCATGGGCTAGCGGGCCCCACAGATACGCAGTATTTT.

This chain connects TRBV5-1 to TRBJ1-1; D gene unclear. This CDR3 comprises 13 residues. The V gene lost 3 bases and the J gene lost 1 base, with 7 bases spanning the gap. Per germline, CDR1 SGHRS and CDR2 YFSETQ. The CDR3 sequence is CASSWTENTEAFF. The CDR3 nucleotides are TGCGCCAGCAGCTGGACGGAGAACACTGAAGCTTTCTTT.

The CDR3 DNA is TGTGCTAGTGGTTTGGTACTATTCGGAGGGAGTAGGGAGACCCAGTACTTC. As protein: CASGLVLFGGSRETQYF. The chain employs TRBV12-5 and TRBJ2-5; D may be TRBD2 (6 bases). Germline CDR1 and CDR2: LGHNT and FRNRAP. There are 17 residues in the CDR3. V lost 0 bases and J lost 5, with 19 bases in between.

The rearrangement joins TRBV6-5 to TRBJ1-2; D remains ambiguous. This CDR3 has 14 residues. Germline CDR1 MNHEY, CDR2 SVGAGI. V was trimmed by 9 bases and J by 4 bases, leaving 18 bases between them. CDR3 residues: CASSPSGLTYGYTF. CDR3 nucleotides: TGTGCCAGTTCCCCCTCAGGTCTCACCTATGGCTACACCTTC.

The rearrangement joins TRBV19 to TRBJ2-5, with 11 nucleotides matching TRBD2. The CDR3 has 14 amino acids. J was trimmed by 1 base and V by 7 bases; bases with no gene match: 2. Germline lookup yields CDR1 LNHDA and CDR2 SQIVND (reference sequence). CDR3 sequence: CASKGLAVQETQYF. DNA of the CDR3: TGTGCCAGTAAGGGACTAGCGGTCCAAGAGACCCAGTACTTC.

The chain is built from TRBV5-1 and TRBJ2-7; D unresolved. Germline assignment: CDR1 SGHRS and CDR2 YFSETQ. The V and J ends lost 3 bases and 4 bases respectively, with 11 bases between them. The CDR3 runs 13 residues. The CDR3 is CASSSPPAYEQYF. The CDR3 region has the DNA TGCGCCAGCAGCTCGCCGCCGGCTTACGAGCAGTACTTC.

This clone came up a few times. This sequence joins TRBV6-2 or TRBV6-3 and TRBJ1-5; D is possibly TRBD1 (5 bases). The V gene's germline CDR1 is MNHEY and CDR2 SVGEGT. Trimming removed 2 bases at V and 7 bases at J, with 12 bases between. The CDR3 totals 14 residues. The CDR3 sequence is CASSYGSGNQPQHF. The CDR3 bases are TGTGCCAGCAGTTACGGATCAGGGAACCAGCCCCAGCATTTT.

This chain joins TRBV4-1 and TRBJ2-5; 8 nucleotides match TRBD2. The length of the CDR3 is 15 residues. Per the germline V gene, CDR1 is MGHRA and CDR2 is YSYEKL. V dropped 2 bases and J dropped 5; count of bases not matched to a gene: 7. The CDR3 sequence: CASSQPGLGLETQYF. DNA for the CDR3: TGCGCCAGCAGCCAACCGGGACTAGGGTTGGAGACCCAGTACTTC.

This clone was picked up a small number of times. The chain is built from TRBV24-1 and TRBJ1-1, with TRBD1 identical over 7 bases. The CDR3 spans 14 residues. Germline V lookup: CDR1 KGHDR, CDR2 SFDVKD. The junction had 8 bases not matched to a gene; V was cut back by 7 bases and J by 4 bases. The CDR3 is CATRDAGQSTEAFF. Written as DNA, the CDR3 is TGTGCCACCAGAGATGCGGGACAGAGCACTGAAGCTTTCTTT.